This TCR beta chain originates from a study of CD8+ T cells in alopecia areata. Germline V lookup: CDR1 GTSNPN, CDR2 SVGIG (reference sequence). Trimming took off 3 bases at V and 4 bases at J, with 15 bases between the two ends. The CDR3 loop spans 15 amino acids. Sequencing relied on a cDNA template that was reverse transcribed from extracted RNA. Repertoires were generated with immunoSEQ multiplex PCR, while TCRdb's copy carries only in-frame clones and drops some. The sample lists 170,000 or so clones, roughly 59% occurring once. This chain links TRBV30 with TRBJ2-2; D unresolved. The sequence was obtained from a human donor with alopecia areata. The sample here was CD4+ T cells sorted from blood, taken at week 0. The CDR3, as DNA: TGTGCCTGGAGGAAACTACAGTTTCGCACCGGGGAGCTGTTTTTT. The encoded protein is CAWRKLQFRTGELFF.